The clone carrying this T cell receptor (beta chain) was detected only a few times. V gave up 0 bases and J gave up 4 bases, with 10 bases separating them. The CDR3 runs to 14 residues. Germline loops: CDR1 LNHNV, CDR2 YYDKDF (reference sequence). This sample was included in a study of glioma-infiltrating T cells. The iRepertoire nested amplicon-rescue multiplex PCR amplified TCR alpha and beta CDR3s from RNA. TCRdb re-called the multiplex PCR reads with MiXCR, one entry per CDR3 protein. In the table there are roughly 100,000 distinct CDR3 sequences, around 31% of which are singletons. Sequenced: glioma tissue, nonneoplastic brain tissue, or PBMCs (not recorded which). J is TRBJ2-7 and V is TRBV15, with D uncertain. The source of this sequence is a human donor with low-grade glioma or glioblastoma, undergoing nonglioma brain surgery, or in good health (not recorded which). CDR3 sequence reads: CATSREIQGYEQYF. As DNA, the CDR3 is TGTGCCACCAGCAGAGAAATACAAGGGTACGAGCAGTACTTC.